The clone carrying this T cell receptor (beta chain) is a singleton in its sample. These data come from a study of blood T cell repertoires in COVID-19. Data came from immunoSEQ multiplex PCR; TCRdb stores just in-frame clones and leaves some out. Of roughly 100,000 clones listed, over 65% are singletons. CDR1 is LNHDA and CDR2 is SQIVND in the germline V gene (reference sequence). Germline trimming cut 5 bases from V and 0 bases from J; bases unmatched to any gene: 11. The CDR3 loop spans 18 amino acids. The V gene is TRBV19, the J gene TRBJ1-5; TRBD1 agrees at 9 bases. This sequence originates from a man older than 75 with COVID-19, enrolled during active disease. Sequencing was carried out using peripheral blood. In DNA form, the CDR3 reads TGTGCCAGTAGTGCGAACAGGGGGCGCGTATATAGCAATCAGCCCCAGCATTTT. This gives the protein CASSANRGRVYSNQPQHF. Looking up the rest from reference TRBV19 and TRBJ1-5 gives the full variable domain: DGGITQSPKYLFRKEGQNVTLSCEQNLNHDAMYWYRQDPGQGLRLIYYSQIVNDFQKGDIAEGYSVSREKKESFPLTVTSAQKNPTAFYLCASSANRGRVYSNQPQHFGDGTRLSIL.